Included here is one TCR beta chain sequence, with context. Its specificity is unknown. CDR3 size: 12 residues. Germline V gene sequence: CDR1 SGHVS, CDR2 FQNEAQ. Trimming shortened V by 5 bases and J by 3 bases, and 8 bases separated the two germline ends. This specimen comes from a study of CD8 T cells in Susac syndrome. General observations from the study: It was acknowledged in the study that its TCR sequencing and HLA analysis involved a relatively small number of individuals.

Reverse transcription of roughly 0.5 to 1 ug RNA was performed with random hexamers. Amplification of TCR beta CDR3 spanned 54 Vbeta and 13 Jbeta via immunoSEQ multiplex PCR. A single record per CDR3 protein comes from TCRdb applying MiXCR to the immunoSEQ multiplex PCR reads. The sample records about 300,000 distinct CDR3 sequences, 89% being singletons. The authors carried out high-throughput sequencing of TCR beta. They applied it to CD8+ and CD4+ T cells obtained from blood. The chain recombines TRBV7-8 with TRBJ2-7; D remains ambiguous. The sequence was obtained from a human donor with multiple sclerosis. Sequencing was done on a sample of CD8+ T cells from PBMCs. The CDR3 region is CASSATHYEQYF. CDR3 DNA: TGTGCCAGCAGCGCAACGCACTACGAGCAGTACTTC.